This is a list of T cell receptor beta chains from one sample in a study of cytomegalovirus exposure and HLA in healthy donors. Sequencing used immunoSEQ multiplex PCR; TCRdb keeps in-frame clones, though not all of them. The profile shows around 130,000 clones, roughly four fifths of them singletons. The sample consisted of PBMCs. All receptors come from a woman in her 50s in good health and CMV-seronegative. CDR3s include the opening cysteine and the closing phenylalanine or tryptophan. D genes are given only for firm matches. Clone size is shown for a subset of rows, as once, few, many or a class of expanded clone.

d_gene: TRBD2; abundance: .; len: 13; v_gene: TRBV27; j_gene: TRBJ2-5; CDR3aa: CASSFNGRETQYF; CDR3nt: TGTGCCAGCAGTTTTAACGGGAGGGAGACCCAGTACTTC
d_gene: TRBD1; abundance: few; len: 14; v_gene: TRBV5-5; j_gene: TRBJ1-3; CDR3aa: CASSSGQGGNTIYF; CDR3nt: TGTGCCAGCAGCTCGGGACAGGGGGGAAACACCATATATTTT
d_gene: .; abundance: .; len: 15; v_gene: TRBV14; j_gene: TRBJ1-4; CDR3aa: CASSQERVRGEKLFF; CDR3nt: TGTGCCAGCAGCCAAGAGAGGGTGAGAGGCGAAAAACTGTTTTTT
d_gene: .; abundance: .; len: 14; v_gene: TRBV7-9; j_gene: TRBJ2-2; CDR3aa: CASGWVAGAGELFF; CDR3nt: TGTGCCAGCGGATGGGTCGCCGGGGCCGGGGAGCTGTTTTTT
d_gene: .; abundance: .; len: 13; v_gene: TRBV27; j_gene: TRBJ1-4; CDR3aa: CASRARGNEKLFF; CDR3nt: TGTGCCAGCAGGGCCCGGGGGAACGAAAAACTGTTTTTT
d_gene: TRBD2; abundance: .; len: 17; v_gene: TRBV9; j_gene: TRBJ2-1; CDR3aa: CASSVVGSGPLANEQFF; CDR3nt: TGTGCCAGCAGCGTAGTAGGTAGCGGGCCCTTGGCCAATGAGCAGTTCTTC
d_gene: .; abundance: once; len: 16; v_gene: TRBV7-6; j_gene: TRBJ2-1; CDR3aa: CASSPDRNRVYNEQFF; CDR3nt: TGTGCCAGCAGCCCCGACAGGAATCGGGTCTACAATGAGCAGTTCTTC
d_gene: .; abundance: .; len: 12; v_gene: TRBV6-6; j_gene: TRBJ2-4; CDR3aa: CASSYGPSTPSF; CDR3nt: TGTGCCAGCAGTTACGGGCCTTCCACCCCCAGCTTC
d_gene: TRBD1; abundance: .; len: 16; v_gene: TRBV6-6; j_gene: TRBJ2-1; CDR3aa: CASSYITGATYNEQFF; CDR3nt: TGTGCCAGCAGTTACATTACAGGGGCGACCTACAATGAGCAGTTCTTC
d_gene: .; abundance: few; len: 16; v_gene: TRBV27; j_gene: TRBJ2-7; CDR3aa: CASSTMGRFRRGEQYF; CDR3nt: TGTGCCAGCAGCACCATGGGCAGGTTCAGGCGGGGCGAGCAGTACTTC
d_gene: TRBD2; abundance: .; len: 17; v_gene: TRBV28; j_gene: TRBJ2-5; CDR3aa: CASRQPTPLASQETQYF; CDR3nt: TGTGCCAGCAGGCAGCCGACTCCACTAGCGAGTCAAGAGACCCAGTACTTC
d_gene: .; abundance: .; len: 14; v_gene: TRBV7-2; j_gene: TRBJ1-5; CDR3aa: CASSVLVSNQPQHF; CDR3nt: TGTGCCAGCAGCGTCCTTGTTAGCAATCAGCCCCAGCATTTT
d_gene: .; abundance: .; len: 16; v_gene: TRBV28; j_gene: TRBJ1-5; CDR3aa: CASSPEEVYSNQPQHF; CDR3nt: TGTGCCAGCAGCCCTGAGGAAGTTTATAGCAATCAGCCCCAGCATTTT
d_gene: TRBD1; abundance: .; len: 15; v_gene: TRBV4-1; j_gene: TRBJ1-1; CDR3aa: CASSQEGQGNTEAFF; CDR3nt: TGCGCCAGCAGCCAAGAGGGACAGGGGAACACTGAAGCTTTCTTT
d_gene: TRBD2; abundance: .; len: 14; v_gene: TRBV7-2; j_gene: TRBJ2-7; CDR3aa: CASSLPGLAYEQYF; CDR3nt: TGTGCCAGCAGCTTACCGGGACTAGCCTACGAGCAGTACTTC
d_gene: TRBD1; abundance: .; len: 14; v_gene: TRBV6-5; j_gene: TRBJ1-1; CDR3aa: CASTQTRDRGGAFF; CDR3nt: TGTGCCAGCACCCAAACCCGGGACAGGGGGGGCGCTTTCTTT
d_gene: TRBD2; abundance: .; len: 17; v_gene: TRBV9; j_gene: TRBJ2-2; CDR3aa: CASSVFRTSGRTGELFF; CDR3nt: TGTGCCAGCAGCGTATTTAGGACTAGCGGGAGAACCGGGGAGCTGTTTTTT
d_gene: .; abundance: .; len: 15; v_gene: TRBV5-5; j_gene: TRBJ2-3; CDR3aa: CASSLVQKSTDTQYF; CDR3nt: TGTGCCAGCAGCTTGGTCCAGAAGAGCACAGATACGCAGTATTTT
d_gene: TRBD2; abundance: .; len: 17; v_gene: TRBV11-3; j_gene: TRBJ2-1; CDR3aa: CASSLFFGLAGNNEQFF; CDR3nt: TGTGCCAGCAGCTTGTTCTTCGGTCTAGCGGGCAACAATGAGCAGTTCTTC
d_gene: .; abundance: .; len: 15; v_gene: TRBV5-1; j_gene: TRBJ2-5; CDR3aa: CASSSGLRGEETQYF; CDR3nt: TGCGCCAGCAGCTCTGGGTTGCGGGGAGAAGAGACCCAGTACTTC
d_gene: .; abundance: .; len: 14; v_gene: TRBV7-6; j_gene: TRBJ2-2; CDR3aa: CASSFTSNTGELFF; CDR3nt: TGTGCCAGCAGCTTTACTTCGAACACCGGGGAGCTGTTTTTT
d_gene: TRBD2; abundance: .; len: 15; v_gene: TRBV9; j_gene: TRBJ2-3; CDR3aa: CASSVFRGGTDTQYF; CDR3nt: TGTGCCAGCAGCGTATTTCGGGGGGGCACAGATACGCAGTATTTT
d_gene: TRBD1; abundance: .; len: 15; v_gene: TRBV5-4; j_gene: TRBJ2-3; CDR3aa: CASSLRTGNTDTQYF; CDR3nt: TGTGCCAGCAGCTTGAGGACAGGGAACACAGATACGCAGTATTTT
d_gene: TRBD1; abundance: .; len: 15; v_gene: TRBV19; j_gene: TRBJ1-1; CDR3aa: CASIRARGLHTEAFF; CDR3nt: TGTGCCAGCATAAGGGCGAGGGGGCTTCACACTGAAGCTTTCTTT
d_gene: .; abundance: once; len: 15; v_gene: TRBV30; j_gene: TRBJ1-1; CDR3aa: CAWGPAGDGNTEAFF; CDR3nt: TGTGCCTGGGGACCCGCGGGGGACGGGAACACTGAAGCTTTCTTT
d_gene: TRBD2; abundance: .; len: 19; v_gene: TRBV7-6; j_gene: TRBJ2-5; CDR3aa: CASSLANPNLAGYDETQYF; CDR3nt: TGTGCCAGCAGCTTAGCGAACCCTAACCTAGCGGGATACGACGAGACCCAGTACTTC
d_gene: .; abundance: .; len: 14; v_gene: TRBV5-1; j_gene: TRBJ2-7; CDR3aa: CASSSGMGLGEQYF; CDR3nt: TGCGCCAGCAGCTCGGGGATGGGACTTGGCGAGCAGTACTTC
d_gene: TRBD1; abundance: .; len: 19; v_gene: TRBV23-1; j_gene: TRBJ2-5; CDR3aa: CASSQSEVDGTGGQETQYF; CDR3nt: TGCGCCAGCAGTCAATCGGAGGTCGACGGGACAGGGGGCCAAGAGACCCAGTACTTC
d_gene: .; abundance: .; len: 13; v_gene: TRBV29-1; j_gene: TRBJ1-2; CDR3aa: CSVITGDYYGYTF; CDR3nt: TGCAGCGTTATTACAGGAGACTACTATGGCTACACCTTC
d_gene: .; abundance: .; len: 14; v_gene: TRBV18; j_gene: TRBJ2-1; CDR3aa: CASSPGGGYNEQFF; CDR3nt: TGTGCCAGCTCACCCGGGGGTGGTTACAATGAGCAGTTCTTC
d_gene: .; abundance: .; len: 16; v_gene: TRBV7-2; j_gene: TRBJ1-5; CDR3aa: CASSWGFGEGNQPQHF; CDR3nt: TGTGCCAGCAGCTGGGGATTCGGGGAGGGCAATCAGCCCCAGCATTTT
d_gene: .; abundance: .; len: 12; v_gene: TRBV7-2; j_gene: TRBJ1-5; CDR3aa: CASSGANQPQHF; CDR3nt: TGTGCCAGCAGCGGGGCGAATCAGCCCCAGCATTTT
d_gene: TRBD2; abundance: .; len: 15; v_gene: TRBV7-2; j_gene: TRBJ2-1; CDR3aa: CASSLNKRERNEQFF; CDR3nt: TGTGCCAGCAGCTTAAATAAGCGGGAGAGGAATGAGCAGTTCTTC